This TCR beta chain was documented in a study of tumor-infiltrating lymphocytes in primary liver carcinoma (dated by TCRdb to about 2017). In the study overall: Hepatocellular carcinoma (four) or combined HCC and intrahepatic cholangiocarcinoma (one) was present in the five patients, who were three men and two women aged 30 to 69 years. The five patients had tumors of stage T1-T3 N0M0, with maximum diameters ranging from about 4.2 to 10 cm. Each sample produced about 3.5 to 7.13 million productive TCRbeta reads, and read depth showed no significant difference between tissue types. The study combined TCRbeta repertoire sequencing, expression microarrays and whole-exome sequencing across five regions of each liver tumor, with adjacent normal tissue and blood. A total of 35 specimens from 5 patients went through TCRbeta repertoire sequencing, namely 25 tumor regions, 5 adjacent noncancerous liver tissues and 5 peripheral blood samples. The roughly 25 tumor region samples were profiled with Agilent mRNA microarrays so that TCRbeta repertoire diversity could be related to the local molecular phenotype. Reproducibility between technical replicate repertoires was high, with correlation coefficients above 0.95 and mean shared-clone rates approximately 0.88. Study-wide findings and limitations: Since the samples were bulk and unsorted, there was no way to compare CD4+ and CD8+ T cell repertoires. Pairs of tumor regions showed greater repertoire overlap (mean 36%) than tumor-adjacent pairs (roughly 17%) or tumor-blood pairs (roughly 14%), which is consistent with antigen-driven expansion. Because only the TCR beta chain was sequenced and unpaired alpha chains were not captured, true repertoire diversity is likely underestimated. Only about 7-25% of top clones were found in all five regions of a tumor, suggesting spatial heterogeneity of tumor-infiltrating T cells. A significantly larger repertoire fraction was made up by the top 250 clones in tumors than in blood (p = 0.039). Only 4 or 5 patients were included in the study, and the authors note that the findings should be validated in a larger study.

V lost 4 bases and J lost 13 bases; the stretch between them is 19 bases long. In the germline V gene, CDR1 corresponds to SQVTM and CDR2 to ANQGSEA. The CDR3 numbers 12 residues from cysteine through phenylalanine. CDR3 DNA only is kept here, 36 bases in frame from base 1. Starting from approximately 0.5 ug total RNA, TCRbeta-specific cDNA was produced by reverse transcription with a constant-region primer and ProtoScript II reverse transcriptase. Three nested multiplex PCR rounds, following a slightly modified ARM-PCR procedure, were used to build the TCRbeta libraries. Each of the first two PCR rounds ran for nine to eleven cycles and used multiplex TRBV1-TRBV30 forward primers together with a Cbeta reverse primer. Sample barcodes and Illumina adapters were added in a final 25-cycle PCR with Deep VentR polymerase. Amplicons of 200-500 bp were gel-purified with a QIAquick gel extraction kit before sequencing. An Illumina HiSeq 2500 was used to sequence the TCRbeta amplicons, generating 250-bp paired-end reads. Per the source publication's procedure: Trimmomatic v0.33 was used to quality-trim the reads, and FLASH v1.2.11 was used to merge paired reads so that full CDR3 sequences could be recovered. V, D and J germline segments were assigned to the rearranged TCRbeta sequences by MiGEC v1.2.1b. VDJtools v1.0.0 computed clonotype statistics and Shannon-Wiener diversity indices. Except for diversity analysis, only each sample's 250 most abundant clonotypes were used in subsequent analyses to reduce sampling bias. TCRdb reprocessed the public reads (quality trimming at Q25 with fastp, clone calling with MiXCR) and kept in-frame beta chains. For every CDR3 protein sequence, its rows merge into one entry that carries the most common genes and DNA. TCRdb's processing, not the study's, gives the V and J calls here. For this sample the table gives about 26,000 distinct CDR3 sequences, of which nearly 80% were detected only once. The biggest ten clones account for around 45% of the sample.

With respect to this clonotype: Its antigen is unknown. No clone much larger than this one lies a single base away; base qualities are absent.

Without any cell sorting, total RNA and DNA were extracted together from around 20-30 mg of bulk tissue using the AllPrep DNA/RNA mini kit. Surgical resection was performed in China between 2015 and early 2016 on 5 or 6 patients with histopathologically diagnosed primary liver carcinoma. At the time of sampling, the patients were treatment-naive and had chronic HBV infection. Each tumor was sampled at five spatially separated regions: the tumor centre plus the superior, inferior, left-lateral and right-lateral poles. According to histology, viable tumor cells made up more than 85% of every tumor sample. Fresh tumor and adjacent tissue pieces were bisected, with one half stored in RNAlater at -80 degrees C and the other half sent for histology.

The V gene is TRBV29-1 and the J gene is TRBJ1-1, with no reliable assignment of the D segment. This receptor was identified in a man in his forties or fifties with primary liver carcinoma and hepatitis B virus infection. Sample: liver tumor tissue from sampling region 3. The label giving this sample's cell subset or site can be read as: tumor region T3, left-lateral pole. The CDR3 region: CSVGKENTDGFF. Here is the DNA: TGCAGCGTTGGCAAGGAGAACACTGATGGTTTCTTT.